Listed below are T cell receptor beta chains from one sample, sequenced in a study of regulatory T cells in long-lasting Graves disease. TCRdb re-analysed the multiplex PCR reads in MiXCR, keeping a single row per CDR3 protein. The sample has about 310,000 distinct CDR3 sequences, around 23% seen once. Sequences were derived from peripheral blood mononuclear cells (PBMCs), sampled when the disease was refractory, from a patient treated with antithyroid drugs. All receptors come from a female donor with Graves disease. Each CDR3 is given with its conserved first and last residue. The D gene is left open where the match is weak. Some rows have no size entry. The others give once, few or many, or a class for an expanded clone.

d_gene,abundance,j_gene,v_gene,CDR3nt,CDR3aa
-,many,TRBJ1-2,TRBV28,TGTGCCAGCAGTATCCCGTCCGATGGCTACACCTTC,CASSIPSDGYTF
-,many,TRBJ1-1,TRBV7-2,TGTGCCAGCAGCTTATTTTCGGGTAACACTGAAGCTTTCTTT,CASSLFSGNTEAFF
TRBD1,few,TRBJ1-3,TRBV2,TGTGCCAGCAGTGGCGAGGACAGGGGATACTCTGGAAACACCATATATTTT,CASSGEDRGYSGNTIYF
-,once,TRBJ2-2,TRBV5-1,TGCGCCAGCAGCTGGGCGAGGGGGGCGCTTAACACCGGGGAGCTGTTTTTT,CASSWARGALNTGELFF
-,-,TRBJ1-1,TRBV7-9,TGTGCCAGCAGCTTAATTACAGGCCCCGTTCCTGAAGCTTTCTTT,CASSLITGPVPEAFF
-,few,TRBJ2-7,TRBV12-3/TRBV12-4,TGTGCCAGCAGTATATCCCGGGACCCCTACGAGCAGTACTTC,CASSISRDPYEQYF
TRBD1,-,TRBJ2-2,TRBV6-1,TGTGCCAGCAGCGACAGGGACACCGGGGAGCTGTTTTTT,CASSDRDTGELFF
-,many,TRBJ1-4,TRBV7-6,TGTGCCAGCAGCTTAGCGCAGGGCGACCTGGATGAAAAACTGTTTTTT,CASSLAQGDLDEKLFF
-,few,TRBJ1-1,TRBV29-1,TGCAGCGGCGGTCGAGGCGGCACTGAAGCTTTCTTT,CSGGRGGTEAFF
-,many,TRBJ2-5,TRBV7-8,TGTGCCAGCAGGATAGGGGGAGGATCCCAAGAGACCCAGTACTTC,CASRIGGGSQETQYF
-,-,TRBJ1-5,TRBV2,TGTGCCAGCCAGGGAACAGGATTCAATCAGTCCCAGCATTTT,CASQGTGFNQSQHF
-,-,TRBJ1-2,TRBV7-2,TGTGCCAGCAGCCAGAGGTGGTACTATGGCTACACCTTC,CASSQRWYYGYTF